Shown below are 23 T cell receptor beta chains from a single sample sequenced in a study of cytomegalovirus exposure and HLA in healthy donors (dated by TCRdb to about 2017). Library preparation was by the immunoSEQ multiplex PCR assay. The multiplex PCR relied on a mix of 60 forward primers for TCR Vbeta segments and 13 reverse primers for TCR Jbeta segments. Not all clones reach the TCRdb copy of this immuneACCESS table, which keeps in-frame sequences only. Checked studies attribute under half of the gap to unresolved V genes and leave the rest unexplained. Recorded for this sample are fewer than 90,000 clones; around 75% of them occurred a single time. The leading ten clones occupy approximately 14% of the sample. Source material: PBMCs. The source of these receptors is a woman aged 40 to 50 in good health and CMV-seropositive.

The chain couples TRBV27 to TRBJ2-2; 7 bases map to TRBD2. This CDR3 comprises 16 residues. Germline V CDR1 and CDR2: MNHEY, SMNVEV (reference sequence). The V gene end was trimmed by 0 bases and the J gene end by 3 bases; junction bases not matched to a gene: 4. CDR3 bases: TGTGCCAGCAGTTTATCCCCCGGGGGGTACACCGGGGAGCTGTTTTTT. The encoded protein is CASSLSPGGYTGELFF.

The chain uses TRBV5-5 and TRBJ1-5; weak D call: TRBD1 (5 bases). The germline gives CDR1 SGHKS, CDR2 YYEKEE (reference sequence). The CDR3 consists of 14 residues. V lost 0 bases, J lost 7 bases, and 11 bases lay in between. CDR3 coding DNA: TGTGCCAGCAGCTTGGGGACACCGCCCCAGCCCCAGCATTTT. This encodes CASSLGTPPQPQHF.

This rearrangement joins TRBV28 to TRBJ2-1, with a possible D match to TRBD1 (6 bases). CDR3 length: 13 residues. From germline, CDR1 is MDHEN and CDR2 SYDVKM. The ends were cut back, 10 bases at V and 5 bases at J, with 15 bases in the middle. CDR3 sequence (DNA): TGTGCCATCGCAGGGGACCCTCACAATGAGCAGTTCTTC. Translation gives CAIAGDPHNEQFF.

The V and J genes are TRBV19 and TRBJ1-1; a possible D gene is TRBD1 (6 bases). The CDR3 sequence is 15 residues long. V gave up 4 bases and J gave up 8 bases, with 20 bases separating them. CDR1 LNHDA and CDR2 SQIVND come from the germline V gene (reference sequence). The CDR3 DNA follows: TGTGCCAGTAGTACCAACGGGGGCGGGAGGTCGGAAGCTTTCTTT. Protein sequence: CASSTNGGGRSEAFF.

The chain employs TRBV5-1 and TRBJ2-7; TRBD1 aligns across 8 bases. Trimming removed 0 bases from V and 3 bases from J; junction bases left unmatched: 5. The CDR3 contains 15 residues. Germline CDR1 reads SGHRS; CDR2 reads YFSETQ. CDR3 DNA sequence: TGCGCCAGCAGCTTGGGACAGGGGCTCAACTACGAGCAGTACTTC. As protein: CASSLGQGLNYEQYF.

The CDR3: CASSPRGTGLFPVYGYTF. CDR3 in DNA: TGTGCCAGCTCACCACGAGGGACAGGTCTATTTCCCGTATATGGCTACACCTTC. J is TRBJ1-2 and V is TRBV18; 8 positions match TRBD1. CDR1 and CDR2 from the germline V gene are KGHSH and LQKENI. The ends lost 1 base at V and 5 bases at J; junction bases unmatched: 15. There are 18 residues in the CDR3. The variable domain in full, completed from reference TRBV18 and TRBJ1-2, reads NAGVMQNPRHLVRRRGQEARLRCSPMKGHSHVYWYRQLPEEGLKFMVYLQKENIIDESGMPKERFSAEFPKEGPSILRIQQVVRGDSAAYFCASSPRGTGLFPVYGYTFGSGTRLTVV.

The chain combines TRBV5-1 with TRBJ2-1, with 8 bases identical to TRBD2. Germline assignment: CDR1 SGHRS and CDR2 YFSETQ. The CDR3 extends over 16 amino acids. J gave up 7 bases and V 1 base, and 10 bases lay outside the gene matches. The CDR3 spells CASSLLAGGAGNEQFF. CDR3 nucleotide sequence: TGCGCCAGCAGCTTGTTGGCCGGGGGGGCCGGGAATGAGCAGTTCTTC.

The chain employs TRBV25-1 and TRBJ2-5; D is undetermined. V was shortened by 4 bases and J by 11 bases, with 14 bases between the two germline ends. The CDR3 covers 12 residues. Per the germline V gene, CDR1 is MGHDK and CDR2 is SYGVNS. CDR3 protein: CASSALGVGQYF. CDR3 sequence (DNA): TGTGCCAGCAGTGCATTAGGAGTCGGACAGTACTTC.

Comments on this clone: This CDR3 is missing its conserved last phenylalanine or tryptophan, likely due to a read error. This rearrangement joins TRBV6-5 to TRBJ1-1; no firm D call. The CDR3 is 13 residues long. Trimming cost V 0 bases and J 7 bases, with 9 bases left between them. Looked up from germline, CDR1 is MNHEY and CDR2 is SVGAGI. CDR3 in DNA: TGTGCCAGCAGTTACTCTGTTCTCGTTGAAGCTTTCCTT. This translates into CASSYSVLVEAFL.

The chain joins TRBV6-1 to TRBJ1-4; D ambiguous. CDR1 and CDR2 from the germline V gene are MNHNS and SASEGT. Trimming cost V 3 bases and J 5 bases, with 10 bases left between them. The CDR3 loop spans 14 amino acids. CDR3 protein: CASSDVSGNEKLFF. The CDR3 DNA reads TGTGCCAGCAGTGATGTGTCGGGGAATGAAAAACTGTTTTTT.

This chain joins TRBV4-3 and TRBJ2-2; TRBD1 matches at 8 bases. This CDR3 has 18 residues. The germline gives CDR1 LGHNA, CDR2 YSLEER. V shed 1 base and J 4 bases; nucleotides not matched to a gene: 11. CDR3 nucleotide sequence: TGCGCCAGCAGCCAAGTGGGACCGGGGACAGGCCGCACCGGGGAGCTGTTTTTT. Translation: CASSQVGPGTGRTGELFF.

This chain links TRBV18 with TRBJ1-1, with 9 positions matching TRBD1. Germline lookup yields CDR1 KGHSH and CDR2 LQKENI. V lost 3 bases, J lost 4 bases, and 9 bases stayed unmatched. CDR3 length equals 16 residues. This chain's CDR3 is CASSPRTGGIGTEAFF. CDR3 nucleotide sequence: TGTGCCAGCTCACCCCGAACAGGGGGCATTGGCACTGAAGCTTTCTTT.

The genes are TRBV7-9 and TRBJ1-1; a weak D match, TRBD1 (5 bases). Trimming took off 0 bases at V and 1 base at J, with 15 bases between the two ends. Germline values: CDR1 SEHNR, CDR2 FQNEAQ (reference sequence). The CDR3 has 17 residues. The CDR3 loop reads CASSLAGMGLANTEAFF. CDR3 in DNA: TGTGCCAGCAGCTTAGCGGGTATGGGACTGGCGAACACTGAAGCTTTCTTT.

This clone was counted a single time. The J gene is TRBJ2-1, the V gene TRBV15, with D possibly TRBD2 on 5 matching bases. The V gene lost 8 bases and the J gene lost 8 bases, with 25 bases spanning the gap. The CDR3 totals 16 residues. The germline V gene encodes CDR1 LNHNV and CDR2 YYDKDF (reference sequence). The CDR3 nucleotides read TGTGCCACCCAGAGTGGTAGCGTCTTCCAAATGGATGAGCAGTTCTTC. This gives the protein CATQSGSVFQMDEQFF.

The chain uses TRBV7-2 and TRBJ2-6; D gene uncertain. The CDR3 extends over 17 amino acids. The ends were cut back, 0 bases at V and 2 bases at J, with 11 bases in the middle. The germline V gene encodes CDR1 SGHTA and CDR2 FQGNSA. CDR3 amino acids: CASSLASSVAGANVLTF. The DNA for the CDR3 is TGTGCCAGCAGCTTAGCGTCCAGCGTTGCTGGGGCCAACGTCCTGACTTTC.

This clone was seen only a few times. J is TRBJ2-3 and V is TRBV7-6; D possibly corresponds to TRBD2 (5 bases). Germline values: CDR1 SGHVS, CDR2 FNYEAQ. The length of the CDR3 is 15 residues. Trimming took off 0 bases at V and 7 bases at J, with 14 bases between the two ends. The CDR3 region is CASSLAGERANTQYF. In DNA form, the CDR3 reads TGTGCCAGCAGCTTAGCAGGCGAGAGGGCCAATACGCAGTATTTT.

The V gene is TRBV5-1, the J gene TRBJ1-1; 8 bases align to TRBD1. CDR1 and CDR2 (germline): SGHRS, YFSETQ. CDR3 length equals 15 residues. V lost 2 bases and J lost 1; bases outside the gene matches: 4. The CDR3 nucleotides are TGCGCCAGCAGCTTTGGACAGGGAGGGAACACTGAAGCTTTCTTT. Translation gives CASSFGQGGNTEAFF. Filled out from reference TRBV5-1 and TRBJ1-1, the complete variable domain reads KAGVTQTPRYLIKTRGQQVTLSCSPISGHRSVSWYQQTPGQGLQFLFEYFSETQRNKGNFPGRFSGRQFSNSRSEMNVSTLELGDSALYLCASSFGQGGNTEAFFGQGTRLTVV.

The V gene is TRBV2, the J gene TRBJ1-2; D not certain. CDR1 is SNHLY, CDR2 FYNNEI, per germline. This CDR3 spans 15 amino acids. Trimming shortened V by 1 base and J by 4 bases, and 13 bases separated the two germline ends. CDR3 region: CASSEVRGSIYGYTF. The CDR3 coding sequence is TGTGCCAGCAGTGAAGTACGCGGCAGCATCTATGGCTACACCTTC.

The rearrangement joins TRBV4-1 to TRBJ2-1; D is unclear. The germline gives CDR1 MGHRA, CDR2 YSYEKL. The V end lost 0 bases, the J end lost 4 bases, and 16 bases lay between the germline ends. The CDR3 has 17 residues. The CDR3 DNA is TGCGCCAGCAGCCAAGATCATCTGGCAGTTCCGTACAATGAGCAGTTCTTC. Protein product: CASSQDHLAVPYNEQFF.

This chain joins TRBV7-2 and TRBJ2-1; 7 bases are a match to TRBD1. Germline V gene lookup returns CDR1 SGHTA and CDR2 FQGNSA. Trimming removed 4 bases from V and 11 bases from J; junction bases left unmatched: 5. This CDR3 is 12 amino acids long. The CDR3 spells CASSSDRQKQFF. CDR3 coding DNA: TGTGCCAGCAGCTCGGACAGGCAGAAGCAGTTCTTC.

V and J are TRBV9 and TRBJ2-2, with 9 bases fitting TRBD2. The CDR3 has 18 amino acids. J lost 0 bases, V lost 3 bases, and 9 bases had no gene match. Germline CDR1 and CDR2: SGDLS and YYNGEE. CDR3 DNA sequence: TGTGCCAGCAGCGGAATCAAACTAGCGGGCACGAACACCGGGGAGCTGTTTTTT. Translated, it gives CASSGIKLAGTNTGELFF.

The V and J genes are TRBV7-2 and TRBJ1-2; 9 nucleotides line up with TRBD1. V was clipped by 3 bases and J by 4 bases; unmatched bases: 6. This CDR3 has 15 residues. Germline assignment: CDR1 SGHTA and CDR2 FQGNSA. CDR3 nucleotides: TGTGCCAGCAGCTTTAACAGGGGGCTCGCCTATGGCTACACCTTC. This codes for CASSFNRGLAYGYTF.

The chain employs TRBV10-3 and TRBJ2-7; TRBD2 agrees at 9 bases. Germline-derived CDR1 and CDR2 are ENHRY and SYGVKD. The CDR3 spans 14 residues. The V gene end was trimmed by 1 base and the J gene end by 6 bases; junction bases not matched to a gene: 4. CDR3 amino acids: CAISELSGGIEQYF. As DNA, the CDR3 is TGTGCCATCAGTGAGTTGAGCGGGGGGATCGAGCAGTACTTC.